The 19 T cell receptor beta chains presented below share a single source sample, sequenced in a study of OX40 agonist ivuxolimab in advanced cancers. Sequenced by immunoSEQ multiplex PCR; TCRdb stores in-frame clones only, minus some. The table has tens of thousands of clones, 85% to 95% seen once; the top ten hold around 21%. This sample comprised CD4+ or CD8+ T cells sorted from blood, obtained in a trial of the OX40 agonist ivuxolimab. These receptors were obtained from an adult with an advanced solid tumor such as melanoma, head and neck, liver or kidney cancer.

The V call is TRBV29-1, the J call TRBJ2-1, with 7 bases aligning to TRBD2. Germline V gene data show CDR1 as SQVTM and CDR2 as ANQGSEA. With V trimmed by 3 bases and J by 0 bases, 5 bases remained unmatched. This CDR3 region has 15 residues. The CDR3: CSVDGGGRSYNEQFF. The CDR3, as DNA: TGCAGCGTTGATGGGGGGGGACGCTCCTACAATGAGCAGTTCTTC.

The CDR3 loop reads CASKQNTEAFF. CDR3 DNA sequence: TGTGCCAGCAAGCAGAACACTGAAGCTTTCTTT. The V and J genes are TRBV27 and TRBJ1-1; D is unresolved. The CDR3 sequence is 11 residues long. Germline V gene data show CDR1 as MNHEY and CDR2 as SMNVEV (reference sequence). Trimming removed 7 bases at V and 1 base at J, with 4 bases between.

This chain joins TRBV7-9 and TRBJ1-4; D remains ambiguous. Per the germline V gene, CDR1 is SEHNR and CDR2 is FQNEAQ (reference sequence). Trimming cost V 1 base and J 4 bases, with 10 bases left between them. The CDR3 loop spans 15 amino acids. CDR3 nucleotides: TGTGCCAGCAGCTTAGGTTTTGGAGGTAATGAAAAACTGTTTTTT. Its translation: CASSLGFGGNEKLFF.

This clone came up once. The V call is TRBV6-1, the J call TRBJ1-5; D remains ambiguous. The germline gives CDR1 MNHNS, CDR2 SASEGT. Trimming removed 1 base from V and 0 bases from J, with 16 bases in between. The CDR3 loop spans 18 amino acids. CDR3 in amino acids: CASSEDPTYTYSNQPQHF. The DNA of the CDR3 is TGTGCCAGCAGTGAAGACCCCACTTACACTTATAGCAATCAGCCCCAGCATTTT.

The CDR3 here is CASSSPGNYYEQYF. The CDR3 DNA sequence: TGTGCCAGCAGCTCCCCGGGGAACTACTACGAGCAGTACTTC. The chain links TRBV7-6 to TRBJ2-7; D might be TRBD2 (5 bases). The germline V gene has CDR1 SGHVS and CDR2 FNYEAQ. V was trimmed by 4 bases and J by 3 bases, leaving 13 bases between them. The length of the CDR3 is 14 residues.

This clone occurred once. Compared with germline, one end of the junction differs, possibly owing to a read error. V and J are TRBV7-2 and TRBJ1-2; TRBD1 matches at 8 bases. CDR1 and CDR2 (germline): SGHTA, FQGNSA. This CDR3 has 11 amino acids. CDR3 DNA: TGTGCCAGCAGCGGGGGGACAGGTGACTACTTC. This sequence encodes CASSGGTGDYF.

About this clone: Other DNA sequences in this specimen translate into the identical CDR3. CDR3 loop: CASSYGRGLETQYF. Here the CDR3 DNA reads TGTGCCAGCAGTTACGGCAGGGGATTAGAGACCCAGTACTTC. The chain couples TRBV6-5 to TRBJ2-5; a weak D match, TRBD1 (6 bases). From germline, CDR1 is MNHEY and CDR2 SVGAGI. The CDR3 runs to 14 residues. Trimming pared 2 bases from V and 4 bases from J, leaving 11 bases between.

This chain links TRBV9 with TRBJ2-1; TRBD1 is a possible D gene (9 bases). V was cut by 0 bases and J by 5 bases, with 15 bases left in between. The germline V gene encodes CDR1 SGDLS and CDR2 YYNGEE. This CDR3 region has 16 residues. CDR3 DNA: TGTGCCAGCAGCGTAGTAGCGGGACAGGGAAACAATGAGCAGTTCTTC. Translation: CASSVVAGQGNNEQFF.

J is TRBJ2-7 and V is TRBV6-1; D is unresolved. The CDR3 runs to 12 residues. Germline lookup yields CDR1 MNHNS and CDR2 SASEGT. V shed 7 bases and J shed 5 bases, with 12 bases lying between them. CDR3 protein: CASTEVANEQYF. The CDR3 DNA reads TGTGCCAGCACCGAGGTCGCGAACGAGCAGTACTTC.

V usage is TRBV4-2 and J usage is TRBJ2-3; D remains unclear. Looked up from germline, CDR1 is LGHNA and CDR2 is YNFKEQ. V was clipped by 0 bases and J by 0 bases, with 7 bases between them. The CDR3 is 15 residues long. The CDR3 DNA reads TGTGCCAGCAGCCAAGAATTAGGGAGCACAGATACGCAGTATTTT. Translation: CASSQELGSTDTQYF.

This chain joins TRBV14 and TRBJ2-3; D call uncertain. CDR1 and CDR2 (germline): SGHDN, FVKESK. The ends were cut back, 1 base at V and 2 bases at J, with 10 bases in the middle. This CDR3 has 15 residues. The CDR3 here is CASSQGYTTTDTQYF. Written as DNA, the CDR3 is TGTGCCAGCAGCCAAGGCTACACCACCACAGATACGCAGTATTTT.

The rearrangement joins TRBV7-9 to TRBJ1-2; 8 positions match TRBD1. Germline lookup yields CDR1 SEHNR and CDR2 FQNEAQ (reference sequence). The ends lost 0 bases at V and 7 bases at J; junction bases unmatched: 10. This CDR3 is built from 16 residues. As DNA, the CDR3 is TGTGCCAGCAGCTTAGCGCAGGGGGCGGGACCGAGTGGCTACACCTTC. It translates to CASSLAQGAGPSGYTF.

CDR3 in amino acids: CASSQVDSLYQPQHF. The DNA for the CDR3 is TGCGCCAGCAGCCAAGTTGACAGCCTATATCAGCCCCAGCATTTT. This chain joins TRBV4-3 and TRBJ1-5; D perhaps matches TRBD1 (5 bases). In germline, CDR1 is LGHNA, CDR2 YSLEER. V lost 1 base, J lost 5 bases, and 12 bases lay in between. The CDR3 runs 15 residues.

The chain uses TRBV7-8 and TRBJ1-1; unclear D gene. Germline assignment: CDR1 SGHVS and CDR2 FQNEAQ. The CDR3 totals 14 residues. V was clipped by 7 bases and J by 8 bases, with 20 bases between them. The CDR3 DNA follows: TGTGCCAGCACCCCGGGGTTGAGGAGTTTAGAAGCTTTCTTT. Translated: CASTPGLRSLEAFF.

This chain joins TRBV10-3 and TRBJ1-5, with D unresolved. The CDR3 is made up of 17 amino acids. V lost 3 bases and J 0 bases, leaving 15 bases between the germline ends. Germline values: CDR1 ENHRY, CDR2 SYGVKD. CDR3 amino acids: CAISEEVSLYSNQPQHF. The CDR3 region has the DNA TGTGCCATCAGTGAAGAAGTCAGCCTTTATAGCAATCAGCCCCAGCATTTT.

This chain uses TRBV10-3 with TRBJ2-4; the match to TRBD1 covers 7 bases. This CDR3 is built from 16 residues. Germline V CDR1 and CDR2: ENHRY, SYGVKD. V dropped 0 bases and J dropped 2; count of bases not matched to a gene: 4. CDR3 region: CAISESGRGTKNIQYF. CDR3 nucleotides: TGTGCCATCAGTGAGTCCGGCAGGGGGACCAAAAACATTCAGTACTTC.

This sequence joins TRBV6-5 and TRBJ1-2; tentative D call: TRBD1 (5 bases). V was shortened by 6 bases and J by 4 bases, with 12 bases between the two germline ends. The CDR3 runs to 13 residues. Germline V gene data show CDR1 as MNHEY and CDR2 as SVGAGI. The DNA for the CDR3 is TGTGCCAGCAGCCGCCTGACAGCCTATGGCTACACCTTC. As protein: CASSRLTAYGYTF.

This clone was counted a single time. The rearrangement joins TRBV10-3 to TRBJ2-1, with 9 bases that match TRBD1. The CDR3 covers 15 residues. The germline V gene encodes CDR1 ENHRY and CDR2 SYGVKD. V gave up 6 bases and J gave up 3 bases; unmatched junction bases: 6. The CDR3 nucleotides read TGTGCCATCAGGGATCGACAGGGGGGCTACAATGAGCAGTTCTTC. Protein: CAIRDRQGGYNEQFF.

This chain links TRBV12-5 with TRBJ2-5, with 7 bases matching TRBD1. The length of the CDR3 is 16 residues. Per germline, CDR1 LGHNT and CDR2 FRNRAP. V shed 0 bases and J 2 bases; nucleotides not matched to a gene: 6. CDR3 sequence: CASGLVVGGVQETQYF. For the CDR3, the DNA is TGTGCTAGTGGTTTGGTAGTAGGGGGCGTACAAGAGACCCAGTACTTC.